This T cell receptor (beta chain) came from a study of control samples from healthy donors and cancer patients. The CDR3 totals 15 residues. Germline-derived CDR1 and CDR2 are SGHRS and YFSETQ. V lost 1 base to trimming and J lost 8 bases; unmatched junction nucleotides: 6. The repertoire was sequenced with immunoSEQ multiplex PCR; TCRdb's copy has only in-frame clones and lacks some. Of 100,000 to 150,000 clones listed, more than 75% are singletons. The clonotype originates from a man aged 18-30 years in good health. Sequencing input: blood. This rearrangement joins TRBV5-1 to TRBJ2-1; TRBD2 aligns across 10 bases. The CDR3: CASSLTSGARDEQFF. The CDR3 nucleotides are TGCGCCAGCAGCTTGACTAGCGGGGCTAGAGATGAGCAGTTCTTC.